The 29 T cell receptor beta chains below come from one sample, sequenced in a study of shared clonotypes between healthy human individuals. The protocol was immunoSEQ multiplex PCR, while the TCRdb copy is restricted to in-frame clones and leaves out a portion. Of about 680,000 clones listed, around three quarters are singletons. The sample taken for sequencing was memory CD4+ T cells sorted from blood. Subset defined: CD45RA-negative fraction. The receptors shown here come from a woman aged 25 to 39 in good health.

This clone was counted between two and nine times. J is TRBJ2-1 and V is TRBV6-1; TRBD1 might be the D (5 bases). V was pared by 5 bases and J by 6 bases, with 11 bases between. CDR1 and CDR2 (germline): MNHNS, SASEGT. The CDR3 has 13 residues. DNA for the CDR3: TGTGCCAGCAGTTCCTACAGGCCCAATGAGCAGTTCTTC. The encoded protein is CASSSYRPNEQFF.

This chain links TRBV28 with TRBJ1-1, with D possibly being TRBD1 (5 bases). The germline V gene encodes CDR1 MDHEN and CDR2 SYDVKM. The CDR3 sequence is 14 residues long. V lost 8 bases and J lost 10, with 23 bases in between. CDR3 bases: TGTGCCAGCGTCTCCTGGGCGGGGGGAGAGTCAGCTTTCTTT. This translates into CASVSWAGGESAFF.

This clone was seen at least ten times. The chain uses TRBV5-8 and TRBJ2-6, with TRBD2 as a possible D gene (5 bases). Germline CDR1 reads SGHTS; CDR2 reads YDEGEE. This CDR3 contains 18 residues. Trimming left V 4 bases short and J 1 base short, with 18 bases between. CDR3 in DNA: TGTGCCAGCAGCCAAAACAGTCACGGGGAATCTGGGGCCAACGTCCTGACTTTC. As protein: CASSQNSHGESGANVLTF.

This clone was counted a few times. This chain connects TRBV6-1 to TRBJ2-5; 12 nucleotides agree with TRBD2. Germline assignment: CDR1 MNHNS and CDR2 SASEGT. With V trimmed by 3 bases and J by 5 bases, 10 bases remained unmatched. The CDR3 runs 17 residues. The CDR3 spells CASSESTSGSVRETQYF. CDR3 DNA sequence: TGTGCCAGCAGTGAGTCGACTAGCGGGAGTGTACGGGAGACCCAGTACTTC.

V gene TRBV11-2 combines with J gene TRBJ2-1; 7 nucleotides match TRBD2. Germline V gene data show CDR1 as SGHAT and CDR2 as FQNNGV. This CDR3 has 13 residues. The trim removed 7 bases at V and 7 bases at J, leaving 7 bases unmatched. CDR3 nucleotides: TGTGCCAGCACGGGCGGGAGTCGGAATGAGCAGTTCTTC. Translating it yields CASTGGSRNEQFF. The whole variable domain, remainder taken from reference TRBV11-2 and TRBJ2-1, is EAGVAQSPRYKIIEKRQSVAFWCNPISGHATLYWYQQILGQGPKLLIQFQNNGVVDDSQLPKDRFSAERLKGVDSTLKIQPAKLEDSAVYLCASTGGSRNEQFFGPGTRLTVL.

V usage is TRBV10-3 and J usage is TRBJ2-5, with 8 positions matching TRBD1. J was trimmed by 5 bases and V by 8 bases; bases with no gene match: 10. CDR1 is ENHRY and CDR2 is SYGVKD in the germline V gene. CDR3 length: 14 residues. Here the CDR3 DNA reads TGTGCCATCGGCCCAGGACAGGGAGTGGAGACCCAGTACTTC. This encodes CAIGPGQGVETQYF.

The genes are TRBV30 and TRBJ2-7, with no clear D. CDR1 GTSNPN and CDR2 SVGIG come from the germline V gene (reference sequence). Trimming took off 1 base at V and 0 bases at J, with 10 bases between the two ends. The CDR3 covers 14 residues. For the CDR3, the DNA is TGTGCCTGGAGTGCCGCACGCACCTCCTACGAGCAGTACTTC. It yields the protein CAWSAARTSYEQYF.

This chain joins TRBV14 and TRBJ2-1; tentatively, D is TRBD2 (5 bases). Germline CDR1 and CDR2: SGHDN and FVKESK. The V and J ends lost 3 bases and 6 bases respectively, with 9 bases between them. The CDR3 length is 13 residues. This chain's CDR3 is CASSHSRGNEQFF. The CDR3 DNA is TGTGCCAGCAGCCATTCTCGGGGCAATGAGCAGTTCTTC. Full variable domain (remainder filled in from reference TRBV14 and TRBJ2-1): EAGVTQFPSHSVIEKGQTVTLRCDPISGHDNLYWYRRVMGKEIKFLLHFVKESKQDESGMPNNRFLAERTGGTYSTLKVQPAELEDSGVYFCASSHSRGNEQFFGPGTRLTVL.

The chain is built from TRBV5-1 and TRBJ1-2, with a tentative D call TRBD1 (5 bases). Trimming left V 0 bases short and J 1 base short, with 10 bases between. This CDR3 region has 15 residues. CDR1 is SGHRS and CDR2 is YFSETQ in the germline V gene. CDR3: CASSLEGTHNYGYTF. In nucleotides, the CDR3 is TGCGCCAGCAGCTTGGAAGGGACTCATAACTATGGCTACACCTTC. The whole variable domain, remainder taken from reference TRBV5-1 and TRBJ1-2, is KAGVTQTPRYLIKTRGQQVTLSCSPISGHRSVSWYQQTPGQGLQFLFEYFSETQRNKGNFPGRFSGRQFSNSRSEMNVSTLELGDSALYLCASSLEGTHNYGYTFGSGTRLTVV.

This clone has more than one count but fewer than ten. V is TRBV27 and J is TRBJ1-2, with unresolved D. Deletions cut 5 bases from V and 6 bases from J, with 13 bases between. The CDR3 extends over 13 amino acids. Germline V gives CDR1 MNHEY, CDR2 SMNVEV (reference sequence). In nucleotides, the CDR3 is TGTGCCAGCAGTCGGCTGACCGCCGATGGCTACACCTTC. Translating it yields CASSRLTADGYTF.

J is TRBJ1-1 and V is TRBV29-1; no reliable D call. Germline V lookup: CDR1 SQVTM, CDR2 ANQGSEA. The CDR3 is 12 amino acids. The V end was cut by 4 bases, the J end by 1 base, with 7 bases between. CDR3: CSVGRGNTEAFF. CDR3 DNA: TGCAGCGTTGGCAGAGGGAACACTGAAGCTTTCTTT.

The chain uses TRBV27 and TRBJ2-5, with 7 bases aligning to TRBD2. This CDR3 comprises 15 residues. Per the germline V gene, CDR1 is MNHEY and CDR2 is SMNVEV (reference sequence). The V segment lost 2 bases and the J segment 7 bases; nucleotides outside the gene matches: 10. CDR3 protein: CASSLSSGGRGTQYF. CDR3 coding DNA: TGTGCCAGCAGTTTAAGTTCCGGCGGGAGAGGGACCCAGTACTTC.

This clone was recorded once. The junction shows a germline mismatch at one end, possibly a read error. For the CDR3, the DNA is TGTTCCAGTCGGGCTAGCCAGGTCTACGAGCAGTACTTC. This codes for CSSRASQVYEQYF. The chain couples TRBV25-1 to TRBJ2-7; maybe TRBD2 (5 bases). Germline V lookup: CDR1 MGHDK, CDR2 SYGVNS. This CDR3 region has 13 residues.

Here the CDR3 reads CASSETGVRYEKLFF. The CDR3 DNA is TGTGCCAGCAGTGAAACAGGGGTTCGGTATGAAAAACTGTTTTTT. The V call is TRBV6-1, the J call TRBJ1-4, with TRBD1 matching 7 bases. V was clipped by 2 bases and J by 6 bases; unmatched bases: 6. Germline V gene data show CDR1 as MNHNS and CDR2 as SASEGT. The CDR3 consists of 15 residues.

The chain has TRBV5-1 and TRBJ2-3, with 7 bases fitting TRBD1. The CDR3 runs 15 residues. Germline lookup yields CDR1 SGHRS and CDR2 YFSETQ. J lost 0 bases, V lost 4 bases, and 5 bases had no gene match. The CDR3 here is CASSQQGSSTDTQYF. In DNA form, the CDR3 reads TGCGCCAGCAGCCAACAGGGGAGTAGCACAGATACGCAGTATTTT.

CDR3 protein: CASSLKGLATDTQYF. The CDR3 DNA reads TGTGCCAGCAGCTTGAAGGGCCTAGCGACAGATACGCAGTATTTT. The V and J genes are TRBV5-8 and TRBJ2-3; D perhaps matches TRBD2 (6 bases). The germline V and J ends were trimmed by 1 base and 3 bases, with 12 bases remaining between them. Germline V gives CDR1 SGHTS, CDR2 YDEGEE. The CDR3 contains 15 residues.

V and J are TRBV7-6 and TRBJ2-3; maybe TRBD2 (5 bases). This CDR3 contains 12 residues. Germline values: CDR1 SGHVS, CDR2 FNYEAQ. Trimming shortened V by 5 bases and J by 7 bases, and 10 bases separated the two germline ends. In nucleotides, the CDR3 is TGTGCCAGCAGCGTCACGGGGAATACGCAGTATTTT. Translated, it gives CASSVTGNTQYF. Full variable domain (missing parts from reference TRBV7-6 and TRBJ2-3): GAGVSQSPRYKVTKRGQDVALRCDPISGHVSLYWYRQALGQGPEFLTYFNYEAQQDKSGLPNDRFSAERPEGSISTLTIQRTEQRDSAMYRCASSVTGNTQYFGPGTRLTVL.

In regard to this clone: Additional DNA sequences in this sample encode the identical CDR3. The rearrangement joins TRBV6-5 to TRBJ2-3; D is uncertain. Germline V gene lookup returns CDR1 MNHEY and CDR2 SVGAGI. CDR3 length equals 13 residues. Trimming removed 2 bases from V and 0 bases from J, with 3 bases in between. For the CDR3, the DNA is TGTGCCAGCAGTTACCTGAGCACAGATACGCAGTATTTT. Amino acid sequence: CASSYLSTDTQYF.

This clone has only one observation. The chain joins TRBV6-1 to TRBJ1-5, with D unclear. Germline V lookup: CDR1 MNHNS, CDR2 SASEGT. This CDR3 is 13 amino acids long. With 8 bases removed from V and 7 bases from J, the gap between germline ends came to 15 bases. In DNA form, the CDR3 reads TGTGCCAGCTTAAAAGCGGGTGTACAGCCCCAGCATTTT. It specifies CASLKAGVQPQHF.

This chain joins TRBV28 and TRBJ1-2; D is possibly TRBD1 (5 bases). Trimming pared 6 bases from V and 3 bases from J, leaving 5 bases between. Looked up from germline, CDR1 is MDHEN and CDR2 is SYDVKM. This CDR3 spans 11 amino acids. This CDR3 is CASRGDYGYTF. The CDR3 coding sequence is TGTGCCAGCAGGGGGGACTATGGCTACACCTTC.

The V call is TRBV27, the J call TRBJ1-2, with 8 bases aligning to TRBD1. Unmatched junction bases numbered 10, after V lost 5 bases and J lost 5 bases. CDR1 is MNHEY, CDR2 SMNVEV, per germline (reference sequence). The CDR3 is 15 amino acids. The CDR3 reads CASSPSGQGGYGYTF. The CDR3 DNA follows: TGTGCCAGCAGTCCCTCTGGACAGGGAGGTTATGGCTACACCTTC.

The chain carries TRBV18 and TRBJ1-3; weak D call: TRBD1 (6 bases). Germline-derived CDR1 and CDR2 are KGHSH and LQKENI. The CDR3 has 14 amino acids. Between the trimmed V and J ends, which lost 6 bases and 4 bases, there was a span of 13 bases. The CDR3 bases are TGTGCCAGCTCCCGTGACAGGAGCGGAAACACCATATATTTT. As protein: CASSRDRSGNTIYF.

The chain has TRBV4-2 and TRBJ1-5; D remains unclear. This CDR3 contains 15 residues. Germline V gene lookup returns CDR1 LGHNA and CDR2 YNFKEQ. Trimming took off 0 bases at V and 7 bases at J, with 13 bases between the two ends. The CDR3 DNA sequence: TGTGCCAGCAGCCAAGATTTGCTGGGTCGGCAGCCCCAGCATTTT. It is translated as CASSQDLLGRQPQHF.

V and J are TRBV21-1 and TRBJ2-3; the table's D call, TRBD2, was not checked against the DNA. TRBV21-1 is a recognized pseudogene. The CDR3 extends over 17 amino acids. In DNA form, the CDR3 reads TGTGCCAGCAGCAAAGTAGGCGGGAGGAGTTCGGCAGATACGCAGTATTTT. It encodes CASSKVGGRSSADTQYF.

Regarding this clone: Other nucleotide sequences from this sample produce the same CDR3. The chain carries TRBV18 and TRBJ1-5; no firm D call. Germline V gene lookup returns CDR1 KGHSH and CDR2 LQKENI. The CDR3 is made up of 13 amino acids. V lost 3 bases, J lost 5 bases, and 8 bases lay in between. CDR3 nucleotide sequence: TGTGCCAGCTCACCCGGGATGGATCAGCCCCAGCATTTT. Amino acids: CASSPGMDQPQHF.

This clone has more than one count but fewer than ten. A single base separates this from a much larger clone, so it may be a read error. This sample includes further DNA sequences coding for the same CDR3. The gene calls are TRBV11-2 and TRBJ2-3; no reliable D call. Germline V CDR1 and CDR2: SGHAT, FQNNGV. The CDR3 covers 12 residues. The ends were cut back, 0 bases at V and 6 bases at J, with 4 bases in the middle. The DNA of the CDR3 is TGTGCCAGCAGCTTAGATCGGGATACGCAGTATTTT. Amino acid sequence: CASSLDRDTQYF.

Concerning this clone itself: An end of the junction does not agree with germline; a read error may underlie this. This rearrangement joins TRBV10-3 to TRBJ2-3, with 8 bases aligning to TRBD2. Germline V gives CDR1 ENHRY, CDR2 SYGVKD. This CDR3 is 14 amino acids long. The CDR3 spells CALRLASNTDTQYF. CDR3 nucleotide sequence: TGTGCCCTCAGACTAGCGAGTAACACAGATACGCAGTATTTT.

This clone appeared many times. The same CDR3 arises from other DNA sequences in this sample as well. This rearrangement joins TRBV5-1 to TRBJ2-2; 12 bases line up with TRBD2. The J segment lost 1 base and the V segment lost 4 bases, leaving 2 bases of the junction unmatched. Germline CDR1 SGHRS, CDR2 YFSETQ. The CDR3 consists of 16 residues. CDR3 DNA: TGCGCCAGCAGCCCGGGACTAGCGGGGAACACCGGGGAGCTGTTTTTT. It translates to CASSPGLAGNTGELFF. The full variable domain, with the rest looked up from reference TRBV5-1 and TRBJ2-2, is KAGVTQTPRYLIKTRGQQVTLSCSPISGHRSVSWYQQTPGQGLQFLFEYFSETQRNKGNFPGRFSGRQFSNSRSEMNVSTLELGDSALYLCASSPGLAGNTGELFFGEGSRLTVL.

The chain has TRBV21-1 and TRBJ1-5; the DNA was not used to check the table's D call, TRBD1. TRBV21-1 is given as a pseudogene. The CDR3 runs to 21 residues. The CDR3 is CASLKGVGRDRGTRSNQPQHF. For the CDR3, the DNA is TGTGCCAGCTTAAAAGGGGTAGGTCGGGACAGGGGCACGCGGAGCAATCAGCCCCAGCATTTT.